What follows are 25 T cell receptor beta chains derived from one specimen sequenced in a study of T cell changes during pregnancy in multiple sclerosis. Clones were read by immunoSEQ multiplex PCR, and TCRdb kept only the in-frame ones, dropping some. The data hold some 97,000 clones, with almost 95% observed a single time. Sequenced here: peripheral blood, sampled before pregnancy. The receptors originated from a female donor with multiple sclerosis, enrolled in a pregnancy study.

The chain combines TRBV9 with TRBJ2-7, with D hard to call. The germline V gene encodes CDR1 SGDLS and CDR2 YYNGEE. The CDR3 covers 17 residues. V was trimmed by 1 base and J by 0 bases, leaving 17 bases between them. The CDR3 is CASSVFERVVSSYEQYF. The DNA for the CDR3 is TGTGCCAGCAGCGTATTTGAACGGGTCGTTAGCTCCTACGAGCAGTACTTC.

The chain links TRBV15 to TRBJ2-1, with D possibly TRBD2 on 5 matching bases. There are 15 residues in the CDR3. Per the germline V gene, CDR1 is LNHNV and CDR2 is YYDKDF (reference sequence). The V gene lost 0 bases and the J gene lost 4 bases, with 10 bases spanning the gap. For the CDR3, the DNA is TGTGCCACCAGCAGAGATCGACGGGAATACAATGAGCAGTTCTTC. It is translated as CATSRDRREYNEQFF.

The rearrangement joins TRBV28 to TRBJ2-7; TRBD2 matches 13 bases. With 2 bases clipped from V and 0 bases from J, the junction kept 4 bases outside the gene matches. Germline CDR1 MDHEN, CDR2 SYDVKM. This CDR3 region has 17 residues. This CDR3 is CASSLGTSGIFSYEQYF. CDR3 DNA: TGTGCCAGCAGTTTAGGGACTAGCGGGATTTTCTCCTACGAGCAGTACTTC.

The chain couples TRBV5-1 to TRBJ1-1, with a weak D call TRBD1 (6 bases). V lost 4 bases to trimming and J lost 8 bases, with 12 bases between them. Germline loops: CDR1 SGHRS, CDR2 YFSETQ. CDR3 size: 12 residues. CDR3 DNA sequence: TGCGCCAGCAGCACCGGGGGGCCGGAAGCTTTCTTT. Translated, it gives CASSTGGPEAFF. Combining the CDR3 with reference TRBV5-1 and TRBJ1-1 gives the whole variable domain KAGVTQTPRYLIKTRGQQVTLSCSPISGHRSVSWYQQTPGQGLQFLFEYFSETQRNKGNFPGRFSGRQFSNSRSEMNVSTLELGDSALYLCASSTGGPEAFFGQGTRLTVV.

The CDR3: CASSDPRGGSRYEQFF. Here the CDR3 DNA reads TGTGCCAGCAGTGACCCTCGGGGCGGGAGTAGGTATGAGCAGTTCTTC. The chain links TRBV6-1 to TRBJ2-1, with 7 bases aligning to TRBD2. The CDR3 runs to 16 residues. Germline CDR1 is MNHNS and CDR2 is SASEGT. Trimming took 3 bases from V and 8 from J; bases not matched to a gene: 13.

The genes are TRBV5-1 and TRBJ2-1, with 7 nucleotides matching TRBD2. CDR3 length: 14 amino acids. Germline V gene data show CDR1 as SGHRS and CDR2 as YFSETQ. The V and J ends lost 5 bases and 2 bases, in that order; junction bases with no gene match: 4. DNA for the CDR3: TGCGCCAGCAGGGGTCTAGCGGCCTACAATGAGCAGTTCTTC. It yields the protein CASRGLAAYNEQFF.

The rearrangement uses TRBV27 and TRBJ2-6, with no clear D. V was cut by 5 bases and J by 0 bases, with 8 bases left in between. This CDR3 spans 15 amino acids. Germline V lookup: CDR1 MNHEY, CDR2 SMNVEV (reference sequence). The CDR3 nucleotides are TGTGCCAGCAGTGCGCGGCGCTCTGGGGCCAACGTCCTGACTTTC. Residues: CASSARRSGANVLTF.

The chain carries TRBV6-4 and TRBJ2-1; TRBD2 agrees at 10 bases. The J segment lost 8 bases and the V segment lost 6 bases, leaving 4 bases of the junction unmatched. Germline V gene data show CDR1 as MRHNA and CDR2 as SNTAGT. This CDR3 comprises 13 residues. The CDR3 here is CASSPGLADEQFF. CDR3 bases: TGTGCCAGCAGCCCCGGACTAGCGGATGAGCAGTTCTTC.

J is TRBJ1-2 and V is TRBV19; 7 positions agree with TRBD1. V dropped 0 bases and J dropped 5; count of bases not matched to a gene: 12. CDR3 length: 17 residues. CDR1 is LNHDA, CDR2 SQIVND, per germline (reference sequence). CDR3 sequence (DNA): TGTGCCAGTAGTATAGAGGGACAGCACCTTGGGATATATGGCTACACCTTC. Encoded protein: CASSIEGQHLGIYGYTF.

J is TRBJ2-7 and V is TRBV5-6; D is perhaps TRBD1 (5 bases). CDR1 and CDR2 from the germline V gene are SGHDT and YYEEEE. V lost 4 bases and J lost 0, with 5 bases in between. There are 12 residues in the CDR3. CDR3 DNA: TGTGCCAGCAGCGACAGCTCCTACGAGCAGTACTTC. Translated: CASSDSSYEQYF.

The V gene is TRBV28, the J gene TRBJ2-7, with 10 positions matching TRBD1. V dropped 5 bases and J dropped 2; count of bases not matched to a gene: 3. This CDR3 is 14 amino acids long. The germline V gene has CDR1 MDHEN and CDR2 SYDVKM. CDR3 DNA sequence: TGTGCCAGCAGTACCGGGACAGGGGCCTACGAGCAGTACTTC. The encoded protein is CASSTGTGAYEQYF. The whole variable domain, remainder taken from reference TRBV28 and TRBJ2-7, is DVKVTQSSRYLVKRTGEKVFLECVQDMDHENMFWYRQDPGLGLRLIYFSYDVKMKEKGDIPEGYSVSREKKERFSLILESASTNQTSMYLCASSTGTGAYEQYFGPGTRLTVT.

This chain uses TRBV7-2 with TRBJ2-4, with 7 nucleotides matching TRBD1. The CDR3 length is 14 residues. The J segment lost 3 bases and the V segment lost 5 bases, leaving 4 bases of the junction unmatched. The germline V gene has CDR1 SGHTA and CDR2 FQGNSA. This CDR3 reads CASSTRDSKNIQYF. The CDR3 DNA reads TGTGCCAGCAGCACTCGGGACAGCAAAAACATTCAGTACTTC.

V usage is TRBV5-8 and J usage is TRBJ1-4; 11 bases are a match to TRBD1. The CDR3 contains 15 residues. Germline-derived CDR1 and CDR2 are SGHTS and YDEGEE. The trim removed 3 bases at V and 8 bases at J, leaving 6 bases unmatched. The CDR3 reads CASSSGTGGEEKLFF. The CDR3 DNA reads TGTGCCAGCAGCTCGGGGACAGGGGGGGAGGAAAAACTGTTTTTT.

This clone was counted once. The gene calls are TRBV29-1 and TRBJ2-1; 10 bases are shared with TRBD1. CDR3 length: 14 amino acids. Germline V lookup: CDR1 SQVTM, CDR2 ANQGSEA. Unmatched junction bases numbered 4, after V lost 8 bases and J lost 0 bases. CDR3 nucleotide sequence: TGCAGCTGCTGGACAGGGGGCTCCTACAATGAGCAGTTCTTC. Amino acid sequence: CSCWTGGSYNEQFF.

J is TRBJ2-7 and V is TRBV5-1, with 7 bases fitting TRBD2. Germline values: CDR1 SGHRS, CDR2 YFSETQ. Trimming at V came to 3 bases and at J to 7 bases, leaving 7 bases not matched to a gene. The CDR3 contains 13 residues. CDR3 DNA sequence: TGCGCCAGCAGCTCCATACGACTAGCTGAGCAGTACTTC. This codes for CASSSIRLAEQYF.

V is TRBV30 and J is TRBJ1-4, with D perhaps TRBD1 (5 bases). Germline V CDR1 and CDR2: GTSNPN, SVGIG (reference sequence). V was trimmed by 4 bases and J by 4 bases, leaving 13 bases between them. The CDR3 spans 14 residues. Here the CDR3 reads CAWNTGRGNEKLFF. DNA of the CDR3: TGTGCCTGGAACACTGGGAGGGGTAATGAAAAACTGTTTTTT.

The J gene is TRBJ1-1, the V gene TRBV19; D gene uncertain. The CDR3 is made up of 14 amino acids. V gave up 8 bases and J gave up 0 bases, with 13 bases separating them. Germline CDR1 is LNHDA and CDR2 is SQIVND (reference sequence). CDR3: CASRNWALNTEAFF. As DNA, the CDR3 is TGTGCCAGTCGTAATTGGGCCTTGAACACTGAAGCTTTCTTT.

The chain couples TRBV6-1 to TRBJ2-2; the D is unclear. The germline V and J ends were trimmed by 6 bases and 4 bases, with 6 bases remaining between them. The CDR3 contains 12 residues. From germline, CDR1 is MNHNS and CDR2 SASEGT. The CDR3 is CASSVGTGELFF. CDR3 sequence (DNA): TGTGCCAGCAGCGTCGGCACCGGGGAGCTGTTTTTT.

This chain joins TRBV4-1 and TRBJ2-5; 7 nucleotides line up with TRBD2. The CDR3 totals 13 residues. CDR1 and CDR2 (germline): MGHRA, YSYEKL. The V gene end was trimmed by 4 bases and the J gene end by 5 bases; junction bases not matched to a gene: 4. The CDR3 sequence: CASSRGSGETQYF. The CDR3, as DNA: TGCGCCAGCAGCCGCGGGAGTGGGGAGACCCAGTACTTC.

The V and J genes are TRBV7-2 and TRBJ2-2, with D maybe TRBD2 (6 bases). This CDR3 is 15 amino acids long. The V end lost 3 bases, the J end lost 2 bases, and 10 bases lay between the germline ends. The germline CDR1 and CDR2 sequences are SGHTA and FQGNSA. The CDR3 coding sequence is TGTGCCAGCAGCTTCGTCGGGAGTAACACCGGGGAGCTGTTTTTT. It specifies CASSFVGSNTGELFF.

The CDR3: CASSTRTSGRAEQYF. In DNA, the CDR3 is TGTGCCAGCAGCACCAGGACTAGCGGGAGGGCCGAGCAGTACTTC. The rearrangement joins TRBV11-2 to TRBJ2-7; 15 bases match TRBD2. Germline-derived CDR1 and CDR2 are SGHAT and FQNNGV. The CDR3 contains 15 residues. With V trimmed by 5 bases and J by 6 bases, 5 bases remained unmatched.

The chain uses TRBV9 and TRBJ2-7; D gene uncertain. Germline V CDR1 and CDR2: SGDLS, YYNGEE. The CDR3 is 14 amino acids. V lost 0 bases, J lost 2 bases, and 9 bases lay in between. For the CDR3, the DNA is TGTGCCAGCAGCGTAGGTGACTCGGCCTACGAGCAGTACTTC. This gives the protein CASSVGDSAYEQYF. The full variable domain, rest sourced from reference TRBV9 and TRBJ2-7, is DSGVTQTPKHLITATGQRVTLRCSPRSGDLSVYWYQQSLDQGLQFLIQYYNGEERAKGNILERFSAQQFPDLHSELNLSSLELGDSALYFCASSVGDSAYEQYFGPGTRLTVT.

This rearrangement joins TRBV7-9 to TRBJ1-2, with 10 nucleotides matching TRBD1. Per germline, CDR1 SEHNR and CDR2 FQNEAQ (reference sequence). Unmatched junction bases numbered 2, after V lost 5 bases and J lost 2 bases. There are 14 residues in the CDR3. DNA of the CDR3: TGTGCCAGCAGCGGGGGACAGGGGAACTATGGCTACACCTTC. Residues: CASSGGQGNYGYTF.

The chain has TRBV2 and TRBJ2-1; TRBD2 aligns across 12 bases. The germline V gene has CDR1 SNHLY and CDR2 FYNNEI. V gave up 4 bases and J gave up 10 bases; unmatched junction bases: 8. This CDR3 is built from 15 residues. The CDR3 DNA follows: TGTGCCAGCAGTGGAAGACTAGCGGGAGTTGACGAGCAGTTCTTC. Its protein product is CASSGRLAGVDEQFF.

This clone was seen a single time. The chain is built from TRBV28 and TRBJ2-7; 8 nucleotides align to TRBD2. Germline V gene sequence: CDR1 MDHEN, CDR2 SYDVKM. V shed 6 bases, J shed 0 bases, and the junction held 7 bases outside the gene matches. The CDR3 is 15 residues long. Here the CDR3 DNA reads TGTGCCAGCAGCCCCACTAGCGGAAACTCCTACGAGCAGTACTTC. Translating gives CASSPTSGNSYEQYF.